This T cell receptor beta chain was captured by sequencing in a study of radiation and T cells in renal cell carcinoma. Documented time point: blood 4 weeks post-SBRT, at nephrectomy. Specified treatment: 15 Gy SBRT to primary tumor, nephrectomy 4 weeks later. The assay was immunoSEQ multiplex PCR, and TCRdb's table has in-frame clones only and misses some. The table records around 180,000 clones, about nine tenths of them present only once. This CDR3 is 13 amino acids long. V was clipped by 0 bases and J by 1 base, with 3 bases between them. Germline V gene sequence: CDR1 LNHNV, CDR2 YYDKDF (reference sequence).

The genes are TRBV15 and TRBJ1-1, with D uncertain. The source material was blood, sampled from a patient whose treatment included radiotherapy and nephrectomy. The origin of this receptor is a woman aged 45-59 years with renal cell carcinoma. This CDR3 reads CATSRETNTEAFF. The CDR3 coding sequence is TGTGCCACCAGCAGAGAAACGAACACTGAAGCTTTCTTT.